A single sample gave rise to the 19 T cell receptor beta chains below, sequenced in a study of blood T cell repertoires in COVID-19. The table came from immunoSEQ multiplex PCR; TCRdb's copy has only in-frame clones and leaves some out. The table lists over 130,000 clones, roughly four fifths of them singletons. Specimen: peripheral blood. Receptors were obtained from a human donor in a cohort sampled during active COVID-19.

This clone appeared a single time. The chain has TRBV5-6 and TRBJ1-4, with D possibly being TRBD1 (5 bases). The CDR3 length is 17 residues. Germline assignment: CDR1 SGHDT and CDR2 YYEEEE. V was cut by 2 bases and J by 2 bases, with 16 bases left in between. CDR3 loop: CASSFNRNLYTNEKLFF. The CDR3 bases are TGTGCCAGCAGCTTTAACAGGAATTTGTATACTAATGAAAAACTGTTTTTT.

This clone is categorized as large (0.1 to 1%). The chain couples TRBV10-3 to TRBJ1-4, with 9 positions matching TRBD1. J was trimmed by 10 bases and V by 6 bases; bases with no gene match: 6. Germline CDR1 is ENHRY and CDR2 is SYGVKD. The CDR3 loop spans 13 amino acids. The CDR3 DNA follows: TGTGCCATCAGCAGGGACAGGGACAGAAAACTGTTTTTT. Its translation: CAISRDRDRKLFF.

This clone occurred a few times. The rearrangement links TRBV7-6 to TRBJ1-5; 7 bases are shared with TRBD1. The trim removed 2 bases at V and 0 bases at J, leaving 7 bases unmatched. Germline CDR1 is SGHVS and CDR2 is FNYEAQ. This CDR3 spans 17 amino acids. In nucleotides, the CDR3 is TGTGCCAGCAGCTTAAGCGCAGGGGGATATAGCAATCAGCCCCAGCATTTT. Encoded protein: CASSLSAGGYSNQPQHF.

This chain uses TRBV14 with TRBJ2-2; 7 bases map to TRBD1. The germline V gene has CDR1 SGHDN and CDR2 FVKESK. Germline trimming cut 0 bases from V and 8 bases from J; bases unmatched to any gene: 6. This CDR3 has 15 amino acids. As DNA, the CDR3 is TGTGCCAGCAGCCAAGAGAGAAAGGGGGCTGGGGAGCTGTTTTTT. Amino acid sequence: CASSQERKGAGELFF.

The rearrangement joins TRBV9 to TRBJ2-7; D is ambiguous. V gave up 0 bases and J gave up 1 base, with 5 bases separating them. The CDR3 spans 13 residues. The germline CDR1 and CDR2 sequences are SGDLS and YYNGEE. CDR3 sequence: CASSVALSYEQYF. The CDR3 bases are TGTGCCAGCAGCGTAGCCCTGTCCTACGAGCAGTACTTC.

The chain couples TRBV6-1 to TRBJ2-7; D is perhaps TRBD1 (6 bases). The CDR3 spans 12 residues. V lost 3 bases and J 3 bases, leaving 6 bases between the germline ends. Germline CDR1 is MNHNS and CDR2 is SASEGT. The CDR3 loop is CASSDRGYEQYF. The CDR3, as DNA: TGTGCCAGCAGTGACAGGGGCTACGAGCAGTACTTC.

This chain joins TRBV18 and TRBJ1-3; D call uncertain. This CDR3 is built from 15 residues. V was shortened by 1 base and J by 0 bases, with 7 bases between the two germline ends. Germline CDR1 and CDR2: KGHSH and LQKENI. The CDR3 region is CASSPQESSGNTIYF. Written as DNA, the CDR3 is TGTGCCAGCTCACCACAGGAGAGCTCTGGAAACACCATATATTTT.

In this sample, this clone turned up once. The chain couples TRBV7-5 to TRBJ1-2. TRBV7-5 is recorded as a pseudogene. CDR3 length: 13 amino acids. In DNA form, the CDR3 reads TGTGCCAGAAGAGCGGACTGTAACTATGGCTACACCTTC. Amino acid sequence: CARRADCNYGYTF.

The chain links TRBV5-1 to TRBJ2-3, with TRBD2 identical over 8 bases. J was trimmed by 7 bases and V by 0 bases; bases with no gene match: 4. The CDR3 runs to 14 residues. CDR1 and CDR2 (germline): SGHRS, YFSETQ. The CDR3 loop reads CASSLAGGPNTQYF. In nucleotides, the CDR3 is TGCGCCAGCAGCTTGGCGGGGGGGCCAAATACGCAGTATTTT.

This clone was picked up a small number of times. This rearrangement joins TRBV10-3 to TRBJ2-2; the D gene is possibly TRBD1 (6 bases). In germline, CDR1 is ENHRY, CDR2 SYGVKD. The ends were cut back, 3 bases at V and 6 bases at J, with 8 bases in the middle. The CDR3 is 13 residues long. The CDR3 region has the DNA TGTGCCATCAGTGAACAGGGCGCCGGGGAGCTGTTTTTT. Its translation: CAISEQGAGELFF.

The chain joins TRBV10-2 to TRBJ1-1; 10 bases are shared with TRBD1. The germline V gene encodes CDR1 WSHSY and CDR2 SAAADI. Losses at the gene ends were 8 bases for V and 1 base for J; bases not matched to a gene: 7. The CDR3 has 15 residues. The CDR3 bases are TGCGCCAGCGGATCTCGGACAGGGGGGAACACTGAAGCTTTCTTT. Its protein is CASGSRTGGNTEAFF.

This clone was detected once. CDR3 sequence (DNA): TGTGCTAGTGGTTTGGGACAGCCTAATGAAAAACTGTTTTTT. It codes for CASGLGQPNEKLFF. The chain links TRBV12-5 to TRBJ1-4; tentatively, D is TRBD1 (5 bases). Between the trimmed V and J ends, which lost 1 base and 3 bases, there was a span of 6 bases. The CDR3 is made up of 14 amino acids. Germline V gene data show CDR1 as LGHNT and CDR2 as FRNRAP.

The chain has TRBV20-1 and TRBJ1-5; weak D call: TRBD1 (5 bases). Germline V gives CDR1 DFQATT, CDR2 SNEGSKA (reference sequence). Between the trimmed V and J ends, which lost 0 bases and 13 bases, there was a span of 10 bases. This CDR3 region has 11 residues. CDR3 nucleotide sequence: TGCAGTGCTAGAGATGGGCAGGGACAGCATTTT. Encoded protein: CSARDGQGQHF.

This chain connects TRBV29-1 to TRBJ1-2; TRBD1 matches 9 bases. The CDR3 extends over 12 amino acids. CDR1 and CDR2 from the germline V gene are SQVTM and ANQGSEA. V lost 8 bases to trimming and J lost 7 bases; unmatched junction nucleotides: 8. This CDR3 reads CSLWTGDSGYTF. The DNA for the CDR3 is TGCAGCCTCTGGACAGGGGATAGTGGCTACACCTTC.

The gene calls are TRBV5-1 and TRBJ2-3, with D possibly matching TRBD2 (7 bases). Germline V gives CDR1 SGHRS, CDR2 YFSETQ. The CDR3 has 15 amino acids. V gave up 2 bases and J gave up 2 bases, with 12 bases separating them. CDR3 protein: CASSLGGGDTDTQYF. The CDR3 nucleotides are TGCGCCAGCAGCTTAGGGGGGGGCGACACAGATACGCAGTATTTT.

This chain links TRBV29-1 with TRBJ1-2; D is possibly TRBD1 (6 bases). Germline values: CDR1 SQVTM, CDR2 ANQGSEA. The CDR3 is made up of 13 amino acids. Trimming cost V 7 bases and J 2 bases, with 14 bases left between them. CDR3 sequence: CSALLDRNYGYTF. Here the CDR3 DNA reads TGCAGCGCCCTATTGGACAGAAACTATGGCTACACCTTC.

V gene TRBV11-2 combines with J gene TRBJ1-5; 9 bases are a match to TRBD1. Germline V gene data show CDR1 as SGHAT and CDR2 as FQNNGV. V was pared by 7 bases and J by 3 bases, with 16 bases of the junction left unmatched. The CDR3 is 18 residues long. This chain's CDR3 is CASTQKFYRGHYNQPQHF. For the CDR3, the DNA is TGTGCCAGCACTCAAAAGTTCTACAGGGGGCATTACAATCAGCCCCAGCATTTT.

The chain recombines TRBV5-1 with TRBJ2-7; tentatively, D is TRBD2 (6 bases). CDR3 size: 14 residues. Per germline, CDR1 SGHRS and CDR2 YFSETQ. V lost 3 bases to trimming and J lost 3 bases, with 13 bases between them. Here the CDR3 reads CASSSGGGFYEQYF. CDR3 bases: TGCGCCAGCAGCTCGGGCGGAGGGTTCTACGAGCAGTACTTC.

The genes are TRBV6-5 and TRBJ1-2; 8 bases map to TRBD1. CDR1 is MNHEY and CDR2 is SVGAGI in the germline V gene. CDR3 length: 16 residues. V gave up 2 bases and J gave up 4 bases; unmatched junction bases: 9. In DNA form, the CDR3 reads TGTGCCAGCAGTTACCGTAGGACAGGGAGTGTCTATGGCTACACCTTC. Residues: CASSYRRTGSVYGYTF.